This T cell receptor (beta chain) appears in the sequencing data of a study of OX40 agonist ivuxolimab in advanced cancers. This table comes from immunoSEQ multiplex PCR, and its TCRdb copy is limited to in-frame clones, with some not included. The sample holds fewer than 70,000 clones, about 86% seen once. This CDR3 is built from 17 residues. V shed 5 bases, J shed 5 bases, and the junction held 9 bases outside the gene matches. Germline V gene data show CDR1 as SGHTA and CDR2 as FQGTGA. The source was CD4+ or CD8+ T cells sorted from blood, collected in a trial of the OX40 agonist ivuxolimab. This clonotype was obtained from an adult with an advanced solid tumor such as melanoma, head and neck, liver or kidney cancer. This rearrangement joins TRBV7-3 to TRBJ2-2; 12 bases agree with TRBD1. CDR3 amino acids: CASSGPGTGGNTGELFF. For the CDR3, the DNA is TGTGCCAGCAGCGGACCCGGGACAGGGGGCAATACCGGGGAGCTGTTTTTT.